This passage covers 11 T cell receptor beta chains from one sample sequenced in a study of CD8 T cells in Susac syndrome (dated 2019 in TCRdb). Library preparation used the immunoSEQ multiplex PCR assay. RNA was extracted using the RNeasy kit, and roughly 0.5 to 1 microgram was reverse transcribed with random hexamers. TCRdb handled the public reads itself, with Q25 trimming in fastp and clone calling in MiXCR, and kept productive beta chains. Each CDR3 protein gets just one entry, which takes the most common genes and DNA from the rows behind it. The sample table lists 210,000 or so distinct CDR3 sequences, 94% of them with a count of one. The ten largest clonotypes hold 0.15% to 0.2% of the sample. Material for sequencing was CD4+ T cells from PBMCs. Receptors originate from a human donor with Susac syndrome.

CDR3 coding DNA: TGCAGTGCTACCCGACAGGGGGCAGCTAATGAAAAACTGTTTTTT. Amino acids: CSATRQGAANEKLFF. V usage is TRBV20-1 and J usage is TRBJ1-4; 10 bases map to TRBD1. The CDR3 covers 15 residues. CDR1 DFQATT and CDR2 SNEGSKA come from the germline V gene (reference sequence). V dropped 4 bases and J dropped 3; count of bases not matched to a gene: 5.

CDR3 protein: CASSPGRNYGYTF. For the CDR3, the DNA is TGTGCCAGCAGCCCGGGACGGAACTATGGCTACACCTTC. The V call is TRBV11-1, the J call TRBJ1-2, with D maybe TRBD1 (5 bases). This CDR3 is built from 13 residues. The germline V gene encodes CDR1 SGHAT and CDR2 FQDESV (reference sequence). Deletions cut 5 bases from V and 2 bases from J, with 9 bases between.

The chain combines TRBV20-1 with TRBJ2-2; no definite D call. The CDR3 runs 16 residues. Germline V gene sequence: CDR1 DFQATT, CDR2 SNEGSKA (reference sequence). Trimming shortened V by 3 bases and J by 3 bases, and 17 bases separated the two germline ends. CDR3 DNA: TGCAGTGCTAGGGCCCCCGGGCTCACCTACACCGGGGAGCTGTTTTTT. Its protein is CSARAPGLTYTGELFF.

The rearrangement joins TRBV6-1 to TRBJ2-1; 13 positions agree with TRBD2. Trimming took 6 bases from V and 2 from J; bases not matched to a gene: 4. This CDR3 has 16 residues. CDR1 and CDR2 (germline): MNHNS, SASEGT. CDR3 nucleotide sequence: TGTGCCAGCAGGAAGACTAGCGGGGGGACCTACAATGAGCAGTTCTTC. Translation gives CASRKTSGGTYNEQFF.

J is TRBJ2-2 and V is TRBV9, with 7 bases matching TRBD1. The CDR3 sequence is 15 residues long. Looked up from germline, CDR1 is SGDLS and CDR2 is YYNGEE. Trimming cost V 4 bases and J 7 bases; bases outside gene matches: 10. CDR3 sequence (DNA): TGTGCCAGCAGCCCGAGTACAGGGGAAGGCGGGGAGCTGTTTTTT. This translates into CASSPSTGEGGELFF.

CDR3 in DNA: TGTGCCAGCAGCTTAAACAGGGGACAGGGGGCGAACATTCAGTACTTC. Encoded protein: CASSLNRGQGANIQYF. V usage is TRBV11-2 and J usage is TRBJ2-4; 12 nucleotides agree with TRBD1. The trim removed 2 bases at V and 7 bases at J, leaving 6 bases unmatched. Per germline, CDR1 SGHAT and CDR2 FQNNGV. The CDR3 contains 16 residues.

The chain recombines TRBV4-3 with TRBJ1-4, with 11 positions matching TRBD1. J gave up 8 bases and V 5 bases, and 7 bases lay outside the gene matches. Germline V CDR1 and CDR2: LGHNA, YSLEER. The CDR3 consists of 15 residues. Here the CDR3 reads CASSRRTGGQEKLFF. The CDR3, as DNA: TGCGCCAGCAGCAGACGGACAGGGGGCCAGGAAAAACTGTTTTTT.

The V call is TRBV9, the J call TRBJ2-3; D is unclear. Per the germline V gene, CDR1 is SGDLS and CDR2 is YYNGEE. The CDR3 is 14 residues long. Trimming removed 2 bases at V and 0 bases at J, with 7 bases between. The CDR3, as DNA: TGTGCCAGCAGCGTGAGGCCCAGCACAGATACGCAGTATTTT. Translating it yields CASSVRPSTDTQYF.

V is TRBV30 and J is TRBJ2-3; D remains ambiguous. The CDR3 has 13 amino acids. Germline CDR1 and CDR2: GTSNPN and SVGIG (reference sequence). Trimming stripped 3 bases from V and 0 bases from J, with 7 bases between. This chain's CDR3 is CAWSTRSTDTQYF. CDR3 sequence (DNA): TGTGCCTGGAGCACCAGGAGCACAGATACGCAGTATTTT.

The chain couples TRBV19 to TRBJ2-6; D uncertain. The germline CDR1 and CDR2 sequences are LNHDA and SQIVND (reference sequence). The CDR3 spans 18 residues. Trimming stripped 3 bases from V and 1 base from J, with 16 bases between. CDR3 region: CASSMAAGFFSGANVLTF. In DNA, the CDR3 is TGTGCCAGTAGTATGGCGGCCGGATTTTTTTCTGGGGCCAACGTCCTGACTTTC.

The chain joins TRBV20-1 to TRBJ1-6; tentatively, D is TRBD1 (5 bases). Germline V lookup: CDR1 DFQATT, CDR2 SNEGSKA (reference sequence). CDR3 length equals 11 residues. Between the trimmed V and J ends, which lost 6 bases and 7 bases, there was a span of 7 bases. The CDR3 coding sequence is TGCAGTGCACGGGACAATTCACCCCTCCACTTT. This translates into CSARDNSPLHF.